The T cell receptor beta chain under discussion was sequenced for a study of pediatric ulcerative colitis. The CDR3 has 16 amino acids. The V and J ends lost 2 bases and 3 bases, in that order; junction bases with no gene match: 8. The V gene's germline CDR1 is SGHAT and CDR2 FQNNGV. The method was immunoSEQ multiplex PCR; TCRdb's version includes in-frame clones alone and lacks a portion of them. This sample yields roughly 64,000 clones, of which roughly nine tenths are seen a single time; around 3% belongs to the top ten. This clone was seen only a few times. The rearrangement links TRBV11-2 to TRBJ2-7; 9 bases agree with TRBD2. This receptor was identified in a boy aged 5 to 17 with severe ulcerative colitis. The sample comprised blood. CDR3 nucleotides: TGTGCCAGCAGCTTATCGGCTAGCGGGGCCAACTACGAGCAGTACTTC. Its translation: CASSLSASGANYEQYF.